This TCR beta chain was profiled in a study of graft-versus-host responses after intestinal transplantation. For this clone: Its antigen is unidentified.

Method: immunoSEQ multiplex PCR; TCRdb's copy keeps in-frame clones and lacks some. The sample has 75,000 to 100,000 clones, 80% to 85% seen once. General study findings and limits: GvH clones turned up in recipient marrow; some had shown up first in ileum or blood.

V shed 7 bases and J shed 4 bases, with 20 bases lying between them. Germline V gene sequence: CDR1 LNHDA, CDR2 SQIVND (reference sequence). The CDR3 covers 17 residues. The sequencing used unstimulated CD8+ T cells sorted from spleen or lymph node cells, collected before intestinal transplant. The chain links TRBV19 to TRBJ2-6, with a weak D call TRBD1 (5 bases). This TCR was recovered from a human donor who received an intestinal transplant. For the CDR3, the DNA is TGTGCCAGTAAGAAGGGGCAGGGCCTAGGCGGGGCCAACGTCCTGACTTTC. Its translation is CASKKGQGLGGANVLTF.